This entry lists 29 T cell receptor beta chains sequenced from one sample in a study of cytomegalovirus exposure and HLA in healthy donors. PCR employed 60 Vbeta and 13 Jbeta primers. This table comes from immunoSEQ multiplex PCR, and its TCRdb copy is limited to in-frame clones, with some not included. The table has roughly 120,000 clones, around 80% seen once. Material: PBMCs. The source of these receptors is an older woman in good health and CMV-seropositive.

The V and J genes are TRBV6-6 and TRBJ1-5; D is undetermined. V was clipped by 6 bases and J by 6 bases, with 12 bases between them. Germline CDR1 and CDR2: MNHNY and SVGAGI (reference sequence). This CDR3 comprises 13 residues. CDR3 DNA: TGTGCCAGCAGCTACGGACGGGGTCAGCCCCAGCATTTT. Amino acids: CASSYGRGQPQHF.

The V and J genes are TRBV19 and TRBJ1-4; no clear D. This CDR3 region has 16 residues. Trimming took off 5 bases at V and 5 bases at J, with 18 bases between the two ends. CDR1 and CDR2 (germline): LNHDA, SQIVND (reference sequence). The CDR3 is CASSGPPGIQNEKLFF. CDR3 sequence (DNA): TGTGCCAGTAGTGGGCCGCCGGGAATCCAGAATGAAAAACTGTTTTTT.

The V call is TRBV7-3, the J call TRBJ2-2, with 13 bases identical to TRBD2. V lost 5 bases to trimming and J lost 4 bases; unmatched junction nucleotides: 1. The germline gives CDR1 SGHTA, CDR2 FQGTGA. The CDR3 is made up of 15 amino acids. CDR3 DNA sequence: TGTGCCAGCAGCACTAGCGGGGGGGGCACCGGGGAGCTGTTTTTT. Protein: CASSTSGGGTGELFF.

V usage is TRBV29-1 and J usage is TRBJ1-1; D might be TRBD1 (5 bases). From germline, CDR1 is SQVTM and CDR2 ANQGSEA. The CDR3 sequence is 14 residues long. V shed 4 bases and J shed 0 bases, with 12 bases lying between them. CDR3 sequence: CSVGGLTVNTEAFF. CDR3 nucleotides: TGCAGCGTTGGGGGACTGACAGTGAACACTGAAGCTTTCTTT.

Comments on this clone: The junction does not match germline at one end; this may be a read error. The V gene is TRBV7-9, the J gene TRBJ1-4; perhaps TRBD1 as D (6 bases). The CDR3 extends over 17 amino acids. The germline V gene has CDR1 SEHNR and CDR2 FQNEAQ (reference sequence). CDR3: CSSSLEFGTPTNEKLFF. For the CDR3, the DNA is TGTTCCAGCAGCTTAGAGTTCGGGACACCAACTAATGAAAAACTGTTTTTT.

This clone has only a few counts. This chain connects TRBV4-2 to TRBJ2-1; 10 nucleotides align to TRBD1. J gave up 5 bases and V 0 bases, and 7 bases lay outside the gene matches. CDR1 LGHNA and CDR2 YNFKEQ come from the germline V gene. This CDR3 spans 17 amino acids. CDR3 nucleotides: TGTGCCAGCAGCCAAGAGGCGGGGACAGGGGTTAACAATGAGCAGTTCTTC. It specifies CASSQEAGTGVNNEQFF.

The V call is TRBV7-9, the J call TRBJ1-3; D is undetermined. V dropped 5 bases and J dropped 0 bases, with 11 bases sitting between them. Germline CDR1 reads SEHNR; CDR2 reads FQNEAQ (reference sequence). This CDR3 contains 15 residues. The CDR3 reads CASSEMGASGNTIYF. The CDR3 nucleotides are TGTGCCAGCAGCGAAATGGGCGCCTCTGGAAACACCATATATTTT.

The chain couples TRBV10-3 to TRBJ1-3; D unclear. This CDR3 spans 16 amino acids. V was shortened by 0 bases and J by 0 bases, with 9 bases between the two germline ends. CDR1 is ENHRY, CDR2 SYGVKD, per germline. Here the CDR3 DNA reads TGTGCCATCAGTGAGTCCGGAACAGCCTCTGGAAACACCATATATTTT. It specifies CAISESGTASGNTIYF.

V usage is TRBV7-2 and J usage is TRBJ2-7; D uncertain. The CDR3 runs 12 residues. V lost 5 bases to trimming and J lost 2 bases, with 7 bases between them. CDR1 is SGHTA, CDR2 FQGNSA, per germline. The CDR3 loop is CASSQNTYEQYF. The CDR3, as DNA: TGTGCCAGCAGCCAGAATACCTACGAGCAGTACTTC.

The rearrangement uses TRBV5-6 and TRBJ2-2; 8 nucleotides agree with TRBD1. Germline V gene sequence: CDR1 SGHDT, CDR2 YYEEEE. V shed 1 base, J shed 7 bases, and the junction held 6 bases outside the gene matches. This CDR3 is built from 15 residues. In nucleotides, the CDR3 is TGTGCCAGCAGCTTGCAGGGACAGGCCGTCGGGGAGCTGTTTTTT. Its protein is CASSLQGQAVGELFF.

The rearrangement links TRBV5-1 to TRBJ2-5, with 8 bases fitting TRBD2. The V gene's germline CDR1 is SGHRS and CDR2 YFSETQ. V was pared by 3 bases and J by 5 bases, with 12 bases of the junction left unmatched. The CDR3 runs 16 residues. CDR3 residues: CASSSGRRGAGETQYF. The CDR3 nucleotides are TGCGCCAGCAGCTCTGGCCGGCGGGGGGCCGGGGAGACCCAGTACTTC.

The CDR3 loop reads CAWSARRGGRERTDTQYF. The CDR3 nucleotides are TGTGCCTGGAGTGCACGCCGGGGCGGGAGAGAGAGGACAGATACGCAGTATTTT. The chain carries TRBV30 and TRBJ2-3; TRBD2 matches at 7 bases. In germline, CDR1 is GTSNPN, CDR2 SVGIG (reference sequence). The CDR3 sequence is 18 residues long. Trimming at V came to 1 base and at J to 3 bases, leaving 16 bases not matched to a gene.

The V call is TRBV4-3, the J call TRBJ2-3; TRBD2 matches at 9 bases. The CDR3 has 16 residues. Germline CDR1 reads LGHNA; CDR2 reads YSLEER. With V trimmed by 6 bases and J by 4 bases, 11 bases remained unmatched. In DNA, the CDR3 is TGCGCCAGCAGTAGCGGGAGAAATACATTGGCAGATACGCAGTATTTT. The encoded protein is CASSSGRNTLADTQYF.

This clone occurred a few times. The V gene is TRBV29-1, the J gene TRBJ2-1; 11 nucleotides agree with TRBD2. The germline gives CDR1 SQVTM, CDR2 ANQGSEA. J was trimmed by 6 bases and V by 6 bases; bases with no gene match: 10. This CDR3 has 15 residues. The CDR3, as DNA: TGCAGCGTGGGCCTAGCGGGAGGCGTAAGCAATGAGCAGTTCTTC. It translates to CSVGLAGGVSNEQFF.

The gene calls are TRBV7-9 and TRBJ1-1, with 7 positions matching TRBD1. Trimming took 3 bases from V and 3 from J; bases not matched to a gene: 10. Germline V gene lookup returns CDR1 SEHNR and CDR2 FQNEAQ (reference sequence). This CDR3 has 16 residues. The CDR3 sequence is CASSLRTGPGDTEAFF. The CDR3 nucleotides read TGTGCCAGCAGCTTGCGGACAGGCCCTGGGGACACTGAAGCTTTCTTT.

The rearrangement joins TRBV27 to TRBJ1-1; D possibly corresponds to TRBD1 (6 bases). V lost 6 bases and J 4 bases, leaving 12 bases between the germline ends. CDR1 and CDR2 (germline): MNHEY, SMNVEV (reference sequence). This CDR3 comprises 13 residues. CDR3 coding DNA: TGTGCCAGCAGAGACGGGGGGGCCACTGAAGCTTTCTTT. Amino acids: CASRDGGATEAFF.

The rearrangement uses TRBV29-1 and TRBJ1-1; D gene ambiguous. The germline V and J ends were trimmed by 3 bases and 0 bases, with 8 bases remaining between them. The CDR3 runs to 13 residues. In germline, CDR1 is SQVTM, CDR2 ANQGSEA. For the CDR3, the DNA is TGCAGCGTTGATGTACATTTGAACACTGAAGCTTTCTTT. It translates to CSVDVHLNTEAFF.

The table lists this clone with a few counts. The chain is built from TRBV19 and TRBJ1-2; D unresolved. The ends were cut back, 5 bases at V and 0 bases at J, with 10 bases in the middle. The CDR3 contains 14 residues. Germline V lookup: CDR1 LNHDA, CDR2 SQIVND (reference sequence). The DNA of the CDR3 is TGTGCCAGTAGTTTGGCAGACACTAACTATGGCTACACCTTC. Protein: CASSLADTNYGYTF.

The J gene is TRBJ2-7, the V gene TRBV30; TRBD1 matches at 8 bases. This CDR3 spans 15 amino acids. V lost 0 bases and J lost 3; bases outside the gene matches: 7. The germline gives CDR1 GTSNPN, CDR2 SVGIG (reference sequence). The CDR3 is CAWSVQSGGNYEQYF. The CDR3 DNA sequence: TGTGCCTGGAGTGTACAGTCAGGGGGCAACTACGAGCAGTACTTC.

This clone was observed a single time. V usage is TRBV18 and J usage is TRBJ2-2; no reliable D call. There are 14 residues in the CDR3. CDR1 is KGHSH and CDR2 is LQKENI in the germline V gene. Deletions cut 2 bases from V and 2 bases from J, with 6 bases between. The CDR3 region is CASSPTDNTGELFF. The DNA for the CDR3 is TGTGCCAGCTCACCAACAGATAACACCGGGGAGCTGTTTTTT.

This chain links TRBV10-3 with TRBJ1-3; TRBD1 matches 7 bases. V dropped 6 bases and J dropped 4; count of bases not matched to a gene: 9. In germline, CDR1 is ENHRY, CDR2 SYGVKD. CDR3 length: 15 residues. CDR3 sequence reads: CAISRDSETGNTIYF. The CDR3, as DNA: TGTGCCATCAGCCGGGACAGTGAGACCGGAAACACCATATATTTT.

The count of this clone is one. The genes are TRBV7-9 and TRBJ2-1; 11 bases line up with TRBD2. This CDR3 has 15 amino acids. Unmatched junction bases numbered 7, after V lost 8 bases and J lost 4 bases. Germline V lookup: CDR1 SEHNR, CDR2 FQNEAQ (reference sequence). CDR3 sequence reads: CASGVAGGTYNEQFF. CDR3 nucleotides: TGTGCCAGCGGAGTAGCGGGAGGGACTTACAATGAGCAGTTCTTC.

The V call is TRBV5-1, the J call TRBJ2-7; 9 bases are shared with TRBD1. J gave up 0 bases and V 0 bases, and 7 bases lay outside the gene matches. The CDR3 consists of 17 residues. The germline V gene has CDR1 SGHRS and CDR2 YFSETQ. CDR3 sequence: CASSLVPGQGHSYEQYF. CDR3 nucleotides: TGCGCCAGCAGCTTGGTCCCGGGACAGGGACACTCCTACGAGCAGTACTTC.

This sequence joins TRBV7-2 and TRBJ1-6; 9 bases align to TRBD1. This CDR3 contains 15 residues. Germline CDR1 and CDR2: SGHTA and FQGNSA. V gave up 6 bases and J gave up 6 bases; unmatched junction bases: 6. The CDR3 loop reads CASRGTGPSNSPLHF. The DNA of the CDR3 is TGTGCCAGCAGAGGGACAGGGCCAAGTAATTCACCCCTCCACTTT.

The CDR3, as DNA: TGTGCCAGCAGCACTTCCGGAGCCTCATACGAGCAGTACTTC. Translating it yields CASSTSGASYEQYF. V gene TRBV6-5 combines with J gene TRBJ2-7; no reliable D call. Germline V gene sequence: CDR1 MNHEY, CDR2 SVGAGI. CDR3 length equals 14 residues. V dropped 6 bases and J dropped 4 bases, with 16 bases sitting between them.

The chain has TRBV6-1 and TRBJ2-3; D call uncertain. Trimming cost V 3 bases and J 6 bases, with 7 bases left between them. Per germline, CDR1 MNHNS and CDR2 SASEGT. The CDR3 has 12 amino acids. CDR3 in DNA: TGTGCCAGCAGTGATAGTGTGGATACGCAGTATTTT. Its protein product is CASSDSVDTQYF.

The rearrangement joins TRBV6-4 to TRBJ1-3; D not resolved. Between the trimmed V and J ends, which lost 3 bases and 0 bases, there was a span of 18 bases. Germline V gives CDR1 MRHNA, CDR2 SNTAGT. The CDR3 runs 18 residues. The CDR3, as DNA: TGTGCCAGCAGTGATACATCCCCGAGGAAACCCTCTGGAAACACCATATATTTT. This encodes CASSDTSPRKPSGNTIYF.

The J gene is TRBJ2-7, the V gene TRBV9, with 7 positions matching TRBD1. The CDR3 extends over 18 amino acids. The germline V gene encodes CDR1 SGDLS and CDR2 YYNGEE. Trimming took 0 bases from V and 3 from J; bases not matched to a gene: 15. Written as DNA, the CDR3 is TGTGCCAGCAGCGTAGCTGGGGAACAGGGGTCCGGTTTCTACGAGCAGTACTTC. Translating gives CASSVAGEQGSGFYEQYF.

The V and J genes are TRBV30 and TRBJ2-1; D is uncertain. The CDR3 sequence is 13 residues long. V lost 2 bases and J lost 7, with 12 bases in between. CDR1 and CDR2 (germline): GTSNPN, SVGIG (reference sequence). The CDR3 bases are TGTGCCTGGAGTAGAGGCAACCGGAATGAGCAGTTCTTC. Protein sequence: CAWSRGNRNEQFF.